The rows below give T cell receptor beta chains drawn from one sample of a study of cytomegalovirus exposure and HLA in healthy donors. This table comes from immunoSEQ multiplex PCR, and its TCRdb copy is limited to in-frame clones, with some not included. The data show 230,000 or so clones, around 90% seen once. The sequencing sample was made of PBMCs. Every receptor here comes from a girl under 10 years old in good health and CMV-seronegative. CDR3s include the opening cysteine and the closing phenylalanine or tryptophan. The order of the fields is D gene, clone size, V gene, J gene, CDR3 protein, CDR3 DNA. A D gene is named only where the DNA matches it firmly. A clone size is listed for some rows: how often the clone was seen (once, few, many), or a class if it is expanded.

>NA|NA|TRBV5-5|TRBJ2-3
CASSPTVTGTDTQYF
TGTGCCAGCAGCCCGACAGTCACGGGCACAGATACGCAGTATTTT
>TRBD1|NA|TRBV2|TRBJ1-2
CASRQGGERYGYTF
TGTGCCAGCAGGCAGGGGGGCGAAAGGTATGGCTACACCTTC
>NA|NA|TRBV5-6|TRBJ2-5
CASSLPVTSGKTQYF
TGTGCCAGCAGCTTGCCCGTGACTAGTGGCAAGACCCAGTACTTC
>TRBD2|few|TRBV20-1|TRBJ2-1
CSAESGIEQFF
TGCAGTGCTGAGAGCGGGATTGAGCAGTTCTTC
>TRBD1|NA|TRBV11-3|TRBJ2-2
CASSQRGQANTGELFF
TGTGCCAGCAGCCAAAGAGGACAGGCAAACACCGGGGAGCTGTTTTTT
>NA|NA|TRBV4-2|TRBJ2-3
CASSPADFSSTDTQYF
TGTGCCAGCTCCCCAGCGGACTTCTCTAGCACAGATACGCAGTATTTT
>NA|NA|TRBV7-9|TRBJ1-5
CASSLSGDSNQPQHF
TGTGCCAGCAGCTTATCAGGGGATAGCAATCAGCCCCAGCATTTT
>NA|NA|TRBV7-9|TRBJ2-1
CASSLDGGAYNEQFF
TGTGCCAGCAGCTTAGATGGCGGGGCCTACAATGAGCAGTTCTTC
>NA|NA|TRBV9|TRBJ2-5
CASSLTSGETQYF
TGTGCCAGCAGTCTTACTTCAGGAGAGACCCAGTACTTC
>TRBD1|NA|TRBV2|TRBJ1-4
CASSAGQGAGEKLFF
TGTGCCAGCAGTGCGGGACAGGGGGCGGGGGAAAAACTGTTTTTT
>TRBD1|NA|TRBV2|TRBJ2-5
CASSERTGKETQYF
TGTGCCAGCAGTGAACGGACAGGGAAAGAGACCCAGTACTTC
>NA|NA|TRBV28|TRBJ2-3
CASSLTRLTSTDTQYF
TGTGCCAGCAGTTTGACCAGGTTAACTAGCACAGATACGCAGTATTTT
>NA|once|TRBV19|TRBJ2-3
CASSGSKFRTDTQYF
TGTGCCAGTAGCGGGAGTAAGTTCCGCACAGATACGCAGTATTTT
>NA|NA|TRBV6-5|TRBJ1-6
CASGSGSRSPLHF
TGTGCCAGCGGGTCAGGGTCGCGGTCACCCCTCCACTTT
>TRBD1|NA|TRBV6-1|TRBJ2-7
CASYSLQQGIYEQYF
TGTGCCAGTTATTCCTTACAACAGGGGATCTACGAGCAGTACTTC